Listed below are T cell receptor beta chains from one sample, sequenced in a study of vaccination and CD4 T cells after COVID-19. What these receptors recognize is not known. Each CDR3 protein gets one entry after TCRdb re-called the PCR reads with MiXCR. The sample has about 23,000 distinct CDR3 sequences, 35% seen once. This specimen was CD4+ T cells from blood, cultured in vitro, taken about 7 months after SARS-CoV-2 vaccination. These receptors were collected from a human donor who had recovered from COVID-19. CDR3s include the opening cysteine and the closing phenylalanine or tryptophan. A D gene is named only where the DNA matches it firmly. The size field is filled for only some rows; it gives once, few, many or a size class.

D: NA
V: TRBV4-3
J: TRBJ2-7
size: NA
CDR3: CASSQDARSYEQYF
DNA: TGCGCCAGCAGCCAAGACGCCCGCTCCTACGAGCAGTACTTC

D: NA
V: TRBV28
J: TRBJ1-1
size: NA
CDR3: CASHRLTGNTEAFF
DNA: TGTGCCAGCCACCGACTGACCGGGAACACTGAAGCTTTCTTT

D: TRBD2
V: TRBV27
J: TRBJ2-3
size: few
CDR3: CASSSSGRAYDTQYF
DNA: TGTGCCAGCAGTTCTAGCGGGAGGGCCTACGATACGCAGTATTTT

D: NA
V: TRBV20-1
J: TRBJ2-2
size: NA
CDR3: CSASERAGRPRRAGELFF
DNA: TGCAGTGCTAGTGAGAGGGCAGGGCGCCCTCGAAGGGCCGGGGAGCTGTTTTTT

D: TRBD1
V: TRBV9
J: TRBJ2-7
size: NA
CDR3: CASSVDRGGYEQYF
DNA: TGTGCCAGCAGCGTAGACAGGGGTGGCTACGAGCAGTACTTC

D: TRBD1
V: TRBV4-1
J: TRBJ2-7
size: NA
CDR3: CASSPQQGVPSEQYF
DNA: TGCGCCAGCAGCCCACAACAGGGGGTACCCTCCGAGCAGTACTTC

D: NA
V: TRBV7-9
J: TRBJ2-7
size: NA
CDR3: CASSLALSAYEQYF
DNA: TGTGCCAGCAGCTTAGCTCTTTCTGCCTACGAGCAGTACTTC

D: NA
V: TRBV28
J: TRBJ2-7
size: few
CDR3: CASSLPGTPTYEQYF
DNA: TGTGCCAGCAGTTTACCTGGGACACCAACCTACGAGCAGTACTTC

D: TRBD2
V: TRBV28
J: TRBJ2-1
size: medium-sized
CDR3: CASTWTSGSVEQFF
DNA: TGTGCCAGCACATGGACTAGCGGGAGCGTTGAGCAGTTCTTC

D: NA
V: TRBV7-3
J: TRBJ2-1
size: few
CDR3: CASSLASTSYNEQFF
DNA: TGTGCCAGCAGTCTAGCTAGCACTTCCTACAATGAGCAGTTCTTC

D: TRBD2
V: TRBV7-9
J: TRBJ2-3
size: NA
CDR3: CASSEGTSGSTDTQYF
DNA: TGTGCCAGCAGCGAAGGGACTAGCGGGAGCACAGATACGCAGTATTTT

D: TRBD1
V: TRBV20-1
J: TRBJ2-7
size: NA
CDR3: CSAHPPGQGAREQYF
DNA: TGCAGTGCCCATCCCCCGGGACAGGGGGCTCGGGAGCAGTACTTC

D: TRBD2
V: TRBV7-9
J: TRBJ2-1
size: NA
CDR3: CASSHPQWREGLLEQFF
DNA: TGTGCCAGCAGCCACCCCCAGTGGCGGGAGGGCCTTTTGGAGCAGTTCTTC

D: TRBD2
V: TRBV7-3
J: TRBJ2-1
size: NA
CDR3: CASSLGVSGSEQFF
DNA: TGTGCCAGCAGCTTAGGGGTTAGCGGGAGTGAGCAGTTCTTC

D: NA
V: TRBV7-2
J: TRBJ1-2
size: NA
CDR3: CASGQSGYTF
DNA: TGTGCCAGCGGCCAGTCAGGCTACACCTTC

D: NA
V: TRBV4-1
J: TRBJ2-5
size: medium-sized
CDR3: CASSQDLVFRETQYF
DNA: TGCGCCAGCAGCCAAGATTTGGTCTTTAGGGAGACCCAGTACTTC

D: TRBD1
V: TRBV7-7
J: TRBJ2-5
size: few
CDR3: CASSSGTGGGTAETQYF
DNA: TGTGCTAGCAGCTCGGGGACAGGGGGAGGGACTGCAGAGACCCAGTACTTC

D: NA
V: TRBV5-1
J: TRBJ2-5
size: few
CDR3: CASSRAGAGETQYF
DNA: TGCGCCAGCAGTCGAGCTGGGGCGGGAGAGACCCAGTACTTC

D: NA
V: TRBV20-1
J: TRBJ2-1
size: NA
CDR3: CSATNRDSLNEQFF
DNA: TGCAGTGCTACAAACCGGGACTCGCTCAATGAGCAGTTCTTC

D: NA
V: TRBV20-1
J: TRBJ1-2
size: NA
CDR3: CSAPRGGTHTENYGYTF
DNA: TGCAGTGCCCCCCGAGGAGGCACCCATACGGAAAACTATGGCTACACCTTC

D: NA
V: TRBV20-1
J: TRBJ2-1
size: few
CDR3: CSAVRDSHNEQFF
DNA: TGCAGTGCCGTCCGGGACTCTCACAATGAGCAGTTCTTC

D: NA
V: TRBV4-3
J: TRBJ2-5
size: few
CDR3: CASSQGSGWETQYF
DNA: TGCGCCAGCAGCCAAGGATCAGGGTGGGAGACCCAGTACTTC

D: NA
V: TRBV7-9
J: TRBJ1-5
size: few
CDR3: CASNRGNQPQHF
DNA: TGTGCCAGCAACAGAGGCAATCAGCCCCAGCATTTT

D: NA
V: TRBV28
J: TRBJ1-2
size: NA
CDR3: CASSFSANYGYTF
DNA: TGTGCCAGCAGTTTCTCAGCTAACTATGGCTACACCTTC

D: TRBD2
V: TRBV7-3
J: TRBJ2-7
size: few
CDR3: CASSPSSGPYEQYF
DNA: TGTGCCAGCAGCCCGTCTAGCGGTCCCTACGAGCAGTACTTC

D: NA
V: TRBV7-9
J: TRBJ2-5
size: NA
CDR3: CASLLPGLSQETQYF
DNA: TGTGCCAGCCTACTACCCGGTCTATCCCAAGAGACCCAGTACTTC

D: NA
V: TRBV7-9
J: TRBJ2-1
size: NA
CDR3: CASSFMASTGVYNEQFF
DNA: TGTGCCAGCAGCTTTATGGCCTCTACCGGGGTTTACAATGAGCAGTTCTTC

D: NA
V: TRBV7-3
J: TRBJ1-6
size: few
CDR3: CASSLVNGSPLHF
DNA: TGTGCCAGCAGCTTAGTCAACGGTTCACCCCTCCACTTT

D: TRBD2
V: TRBV20-1
J: TRBJ2-1
size: NA
CDR3: CSAVRTGTSGEQFF
DNA: TGCAGTGCCGTAAGGACCGGGACTAGCGGTGAGCAGTTCTTC

D: NA
V: TRBV20-1
J: TRBJ2-5
size: NA
CDR3: CSADHQETQYF
DNA: TGCAGTGCTGACCACCAAGAGACCCAGTACTTC

D: NA
V: TRBV20-1
J: TRBJ2-5
size: few
CDR3: CSAQTQETQYF
DNA: TGCAGTGCGCAGACTCAAGAGACCCAGTACTTC

D: TRBD1
V: TRBV7-9
J: TRBJ1-6
size: few
CDR3: CASSLVGVTGLHSPLHF
DNA: TGTGCCAGCAGCTTAGTCGGCGTGACAGGGCTGCATTCACCCCTCCACTTT

D: TRBD2
V: TRBV7-9
J: TRBJ2-1
size: NA
CDR3: CASSFGGSGRAKDEQFF
DNA: TGTGCCAGCAGCTTCGGAGGTAGCGGGAGGGCCAAGGATGAGCAGTTCTTC

D: TRBD2
V: TRBV4-1
J: TRBJ2-7
size: NA
CDR3: CASSRGLGLYEQYF
DNA: TGCGCCAGCAGCCGCGGACTAGGTCTCTACGAGCAGTACTTC

D: NA
V: TRBV6-5
J: TRBJ1-5
size: NA
CDR3: CASSYSLLSNQPQHF
DNA: TGTGCCAGCAGTTATTCCCTACTTAGCAATCAGCCCCAGCATTTT

D: TRBD2
V: TRBV28
J: TRBJ2-1
size: NA
CDR3: CASSSPGGNNEQFF
DNA: TGTGCCAGCAGTAGCCCGGGAGGGAACAATGAGCAGTTCTTC

D: NA
V: TRBV7-6
J: TRBJ2-3
size: NA
CDR3: CASSSWGDTQYF
DNA: TGTGCCAGCAGCTCCTGGGGGGATACGCAGTATTTT

D: TRBD2
V: TRBV19
J: TRBJ2-7
size: medium-sized
CDR3: CASKTSGSSYEQYF
DNA: TGTGCCAGTAAGACTAGCGGGAGCTCCTACGAGCAGTACTTC

D: NA
V: TRBV20-1
J: TRBJ2-1
size: NA
CDR3: CSADPSGYNEQFF
DNA: TGCAGTGCCGACCCCAGCGGCTACAATGAGCAGTTCTTC

D: TRBD1
V: TRBV7-2
J: TRBJ2-1
size: NA
CDR3: CASSLDRVTEQFF
DNA: TGTGCCAGCAGCTTGGACAGGGTAACTGAGCAGTTCTTC

D: NA
V: TRBV15
J: TRBJ1-2
size: few
CDR3: CATSELNNNYGYTF
DNA: TGTGCCACCAGCGAGCTTAACAATAACTATGGCTACACCTTC

D: NA
V: TRBV2
J: TRBJ2-5
size: few
CDR3: CASSATRETQYF
DNA: TGTGCCAGCAGTGCCACCCGGGAGACCCAGTACTTC

D: TRBD1
V: TRBV20-1
J: TRBJ1-5
size: NA
CDR3: CSAIETSGGGPQHF
DNA: TGCAGTGCTATAGAAACATCAGGGGGCGGGCCCCAGCATTTT

D: TRBD2
V: TRBV28
J: TRBJ2-7
size: NA
CDR3: CASSLGGDLDEQYF
DNA: TGTGCCAGCAGTTTAGGGGGGGATCTCGACGAGCAGTACTTC

D: NA
V: TRBV7-9
J: TRBJ2-3
size: few
CDR3: CASSWGSTDTQYF
DNA: TGTGCCAGCAGCTGGGGGTCCACAGATACGCAGTATTTT

D: NA
V: TRBV20-1
J: TRBJ2-1
size: NA
CDR3: CSARIFWEENEQFF
DNA: TGCAGTGCTAGGATCTTTTGGGAGGAGAATGAGCAGTTCTTC

D: NA
V: TRBV20-1
J: TRBJ2-5
size: NA
CDR3: CSARDRGRTQYF
DNA: TGCAGTGCTAGAGATAGAGGCAGGACCCAGTACTTC

D: TRBD2
V: TRBV28
J: TRBJ2-1
size: NA
CDR3: CASNARTSGSPNEQFF
DNA: TGTGCCAGCAATGCTCGGACTAGCGGGAGCCCGAATGAGCAGTTCTTC

D: NA
V: TRBV6-5
J: TRBJ2-7
size: NA
CDR3: CASSYSRWGHGQYF
DNA: TGTGCCAGCAGTTACTCGAGGTGGGGGCACGGGCAGTACTTC

D: NA
V: TRBV19
J: TRBJ1-6
size: NA
CDR3: CASSLRHRAYNSPLHF
DNA: TGTGCCAGTAGTTTACGACACCGGGCCTATAATTCACCCCTCCACTTT

D: NA
V: TRBV6-5
J: TRBJ2-1
size: NA
CDR3: CASSSIRAYNEQFF
DNA: TGTGCCAGCAGTTCAATCAGGGCGTACAATGAGCAGTTCTTC

D: NA
V: TRBV7-2
J: TRBJ1-5
size: NA
CDR3: CASSLFSDQLQHF
DNA: TGTGCCAGCAGCTTATTTAGCGACCAGCTCCAGCATTTT

D: TRBD1
V: TRBV6-5
J: TRBJ1-5
size: few
CDR3: CASSSMDRVSQPQHF
DNA: TGTGCCAGCAGTTCGATGGACAGGGTCTCACAGCCCCAGCATTTT

D: TRBD1
V: TRBV20-1
J: TRBJ2-5
size: NA
CDR3: CSARSIGTGMEETQYF
DNA: TGCAGTGCTAGATCCATCGGGACAGGGATGGAGGAGACCCAGTACTTC

D: NA
V: TRBV20-1
J: TRBJ1-2
size: NA
CDR3: CSASPHTNYGYTF
DNA: TGCAGTGCTAGTCCCCACACAAACTATGGCTACACCTTC

D: TRBD2
V: TRBV19
J: TRBJ2-5
size: NA
CDR3: CASSQQGAGGGETQYF
DNA: TGTGCCAGTAGTCAACAAGGAGCGGGAGGAGGAGAGACCCAGTACTTC

D: NA
V: TRBV2
J: TRBJ1-6
size: NA
CDR3: CASSVRAGDSPLHF
DNA: TGTGCCAGCAGTGTCCGGGCAGGGGATTCACCCCTCCACTTT

D: NA
V: TRBV20-1
J: TRBJ2-7
size: NA
CDR3: CSVLVRGMGSYYEQYF
DNA: TGCAGTGTTCTGGTTCGGGGGATGGGCAGCTACTACGAGCAGTACTTC

D: TRBD2
V: TRBV20-1
J: TRBJ2-5
size: medium-sized
CDR3: CSAPQRDKGETQYF
DNA: TGCAGTGCCCCCCAGCGGGATAAAGGAGAGACCCAGTACTTC